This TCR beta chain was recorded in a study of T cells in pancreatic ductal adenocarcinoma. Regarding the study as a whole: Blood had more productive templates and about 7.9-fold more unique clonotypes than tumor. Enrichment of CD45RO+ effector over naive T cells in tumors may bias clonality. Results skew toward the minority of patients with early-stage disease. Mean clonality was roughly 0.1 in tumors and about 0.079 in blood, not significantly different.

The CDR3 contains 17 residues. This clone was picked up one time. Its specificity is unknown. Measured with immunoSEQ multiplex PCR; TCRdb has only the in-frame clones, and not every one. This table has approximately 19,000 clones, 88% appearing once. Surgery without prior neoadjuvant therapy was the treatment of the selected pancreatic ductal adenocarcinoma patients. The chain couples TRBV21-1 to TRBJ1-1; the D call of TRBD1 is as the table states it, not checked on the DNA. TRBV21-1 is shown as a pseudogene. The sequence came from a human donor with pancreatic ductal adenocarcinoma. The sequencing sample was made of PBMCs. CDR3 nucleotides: TGTGCCAGCAGCAAGGGTCCCGGGACAGAGGAGAACACTGAAGCTTTCTTT. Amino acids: CASSKGPGTEENTEAFF.